This T cell receptor (beta chain) comes out of a study of T cell repertoires in cytomegalovirus infection. This clonotype qualifies as medium-sized. TCRdb ran MiXCR on the reads and lists one entry per CDR3 protein. The sample shows about 310,000 distinct CDR3 sequences, under 20% of them seen only once. Sequencing used PBMCs. The receptor was isolated from a human donor in good health (CMV status not recorded). Some clones in this sample may be carry-over from other donors' samples.

CDR3 residues: CASSIGGSGSSYNEQFF. The CDR3 DNA reads as TGTGCCAGCAGTATAGGCGGAAGCGGAAGCTCCTACAATGAGCAGTTCTTC. J is TRBJ2-1 and V is TRBV7-8; D is perhaps TRBD2 (5 bases). Germline CDR1 SGHVS, CDR2 FQNEAQ. This CDR3 region has 17 residues. V gave up 6 bases and J gave up 0 bases, with 18 bases separating them.